At least ten counts were recorded for the clone carrying this TCR beta chain. No antigen is known for it. Across 18 months, stable Graves' hyperthyroidism was marked by no progression to ophthalmopathy. The hyperthyroidism patients had all been newly diagnosed, and their disease duration was under 2 months. Their ages ranged from 18 to 65 years. These data come from a study of T cells in Graves' hyperthyroidism and ophthalmopathy. Study information: Peripheral blood was collected at initial diagnosis, before any treatment.

The CDR3 is 13 amino acids. The V gene's germline CDR1 is MNHNY and CDR2 SVGAGI (reference sequence). V lost 5 bases to trimming and J lost 5 bases, with 12 bases between them. General study results and limits: Peripheral blood also featured most of the thyroid clonotypes expanded above 0.001.

Amplification of TCR beta CDR3 regions used RNA as the template. The study used the HTBI primer set for a first-round RT-PCR of the TCR CDR3. In TCRdb, the multiplex PCR reads were re-called with MiXCR into one record per CDR3 protein. The table includes 75,000 to 100,000 distinct CDR3 sequences, 51% detected once. The TCR originated in a middle-aged woman with Graves' hyperthyroidism. The sequencing input was blood. V usage is TRBV6-6 and J usage is TRBJ2-5; possibly TRBD1 for D (6 bases). CDR3 region: CASSITGWETQYF. The CDR3 coding sequence is TGTGCCAGCAGTATCACAGGGTGGGAGACCCAGTACTTC.